This T cell receptor (beta chain) was obtained from a study of cytomegalovirus exposure and HLA in healthy donors. General observations from the study: Productive rates of about 87% or about 30% were seen for most TCR beta V segments in an earlier analysis.

Notes on this clone: Antigen unknown.

13 Jbeta primers and 60 Vbeta primers were used for the PCR. TCRdb's copy holds only in-frame clones and misses some; the assay was immunoSEQ multiplex PCR. The data contain 180,000 or so clones, 65% to 85% of them singletons. The CDR3 has 15 residues. CDR1 and CDR2 (germline): SGHKS, YYEKEE (reference sequence). Trimming cost V 0 bases and J 4 bases, with 12 bases left between them. Sequencing used PBMCs. The V gene is TRBV5-5, the J gene TRBJ2-3; TRBD2 is a possible D gene (5 bases). The TCR originated in a girl aged 5-17 years in good health and CMV-seropositive. CDR3 residues: CASSLVFLAADTQYF. As DNA, the CDR3 is TGTGCCAGCAGCTTGGTTTTCCTAGCCGCAGATACGCAGTATTTT. The whole variable domain, remainder taken from reference TRBV5-5 and TRBJ2-3, is DAGVTQSPTHLIKTRGQQVTLRCSPISGHKSVSWYQQVLGQGPQFIFQYYEKEERGRGNFPDRFSARQFPNYSSELNVNALLLGDSALYLCASSLVFLAADTQYFGPGTRLTVL.